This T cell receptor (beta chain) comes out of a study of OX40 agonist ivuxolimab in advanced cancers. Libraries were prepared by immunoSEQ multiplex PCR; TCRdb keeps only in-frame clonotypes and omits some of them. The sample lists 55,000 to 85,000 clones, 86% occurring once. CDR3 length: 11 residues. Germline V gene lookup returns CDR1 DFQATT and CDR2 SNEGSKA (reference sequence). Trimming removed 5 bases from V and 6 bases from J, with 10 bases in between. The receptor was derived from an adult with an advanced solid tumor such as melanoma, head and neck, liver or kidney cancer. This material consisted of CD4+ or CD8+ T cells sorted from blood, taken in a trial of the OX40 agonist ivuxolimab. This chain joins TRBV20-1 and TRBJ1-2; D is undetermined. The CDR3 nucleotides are TGCAGTGCTCCCCAATATAATGGCTACACCTTC. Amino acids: CSAPQYNGYTF.